A selection of T cell receptor beta chains follows, all from one sample in a study of blood T cell repertoires in COVID-19. This table comes from immunoSEQ multiplex PCR, and its TCRdb copy is limited to in-frame clones, with some not included. Altogether 150,000 to 200,000 clones are present, about 88% being singletons, with the ten largest covering 2% to 2.5%. Source material: peripheral blood. The receptors shown here come from a man in his 70s with active or convalescent COVID-19. CDR3s include the opening cysteine and the closing phenylalanine or tryptophan. D genes are given only for firm matches. Clone size is shown for a subset of rows, as once, few, many or a class of expanded clone.

D,size,V,J,DNA,CDR3
.,.,TRBV18,TRBJ2-5,TGTGCCAGCTCACCCGGGGGACAAGAGACCCAGTACTTC,CASSPGGQETQYF
TRBD1,once,TRBV27,TRBJ1-1,TGTGCCAGCAGTCTTCGACAGGGGGCGCGGGCTGAAGCTTTCTTT,CASSLRQGARAEAFF
.,.,TRBV14,TRBJ2-3,TGTGCCAGCAGCCAAGAGCTGGGGGCCGATACGCAGTATTTT,CASSQELGADTQYF
TRBD1,.,TRBV28,TRBJ2-5,TGTGCCAGCAGTTTACGGGTGACAGGGTTGTCAGAGACCCAGTACTTC,CASSLRVTGLSETQYF
.,.,TRBV21-1,TRBJ2-7,TGTGCCAGCAGCAAAAAAGTACCTAGCGGGAGTACTACCTACGAGCAGTACTTC,CASSKKVPSGSTTYEQYF
.,.,TRBV5-8,TRBJ1-2,TGTGCCAGCAGCTGGGCGGCGGGGAACTATGGCTACACCTTC,CASSWAAGNYGYTF
.,.,TRBV6-6,TRBJ1-6,TGTGCCAGCAGTACCCTAGCGAATTCACCCCTCCACTTT,CASSTLANSPLHF
.,.,TRBV7-8,TRBJ1-2,TGTGCCAGCAGCCGAGACCAGACAGAAGCGAACTATGGCTACACCTTC,CASSRDQTEANYGYTF
.,.,TRBV6-6,TRBJ2-2,TGTGCCAGCAGTTACTCGGTCCTAGCTTATGGCGGGGAGCTGTTTTTT,CASSYSVLAYGGELFF
TRBD1,.,TRBV5-1,TRBJ2-7,TGCGCCAGCAGCTTGGTTACGGCAGGGGGCTACGAGCAGTACTTC,CASSLVTAGGYEQYF
.,.,TRBV11-2,TRBJ2-1,TGTGCCAGCAGCTATAGGCGCCAAGCGGACTCCTACAATGAGCAGTTCTTC,CASSYRRQADSYNEQFF
TRBD2,.,TRBV28,TRBJ2-2,TGTGCCAGCAGTTTCCGGCGGGGGGGCCCGACCGGGGAGCTGTTTTTT,CASSFRRGGPTGELFF
TRBD2,.,TRBV19,TRBJ2-1,TGTGCCAGTAGAATTAGCGGGGGGGCGCGCAATGAGCAGTTCTTC,CASRISGGARNEQFF
TRBD1,.,TRBV5-5,TRBJ1-5,TGTGCCAGCAGCCTGACAGGGTTGGACCAGCCCCAGCATTTT,CASSLTGLDQPQHF
.,.,TRBV6-2/TRBV6-3,TRBJ1-2,TGTGCCAGCAGTCAAGCATATGGCTACACCTTC,CASSQAYGYTF
TRBD2,.,TRBV7-2,TRBJ2-1,TGTGCCAGCAGCTTAGCAGCACTAGCGGGAGGGGGTGAGCAGTTCTTC,CASSLAALAGGGEQFF
TRBD2,.,TRBV7-2,TRBJ2-5,TGTGCCAGCAGCTTAGGGTTAGCGGGGGGCCAAGAGACCCAGTACTTC,CASSLGLAGGQETQYF
TRBD1,.,TRBV15,TRBJ2-7,TGTGCCACCAGCAGAGATTTTGGGACAGTCCGATACTACGAGCAGTACTTC,CATSRDFGTVRYYEQYF
.,.,TRBV7-2,TRBJ1-5,TGTGCCAGCAGCTTAGCAGGCGGGGGCAATCAGCCCCAGCATTTT,CASSLAGGGNQPQHF
.,.,TRBV5-4,TRBJ1-2,TGTGCCAGCAGAACCGAGGATGCTGGCTACACCTTC,CASRTEDAGYTF
TRBD1,.,TRBV10-3,TRBJ2-6,TGTGCCATCAGTGAAGTACAGGGGCGGCGTGGGGCCAACGTCCTGACTTTC,CAISEVQGRRGANVLTF
TRBD1,few,TRBV6-2/TRBV6-3,TRBJ2-7,TGTGCCAGCAGTAGAAGGGGACAGGGGTCCTACGAGCAGTACTTC,CASSRRGQGSYEQYF
.,.,TRBV7-2,TRBJ2-2,TGTGCCAGCAGCTTAGCGGCGGCAGGGCAGGGCGGGGAGCTGTTTTTT,CASSLAAAGQGGELFF
.,.,TRBV5-1,TRBJ2-5,TGCGCCAGCAACTCTCTTGGTGTCCCTGGAGGTGTAGAGACCCAGTACTTC,CASNSLGVPGGVETQYF
.,.,TRBV5-1,TRBJ1-5,TGCGCCAGCAGCTTGTGGGGGGAAGTAGGGCAGCCCCAGCATTTT,CASSLWGEVGQPQHF
TRBD1,.,TRBV4-3,TRBJ2-7,TGCGCCAGCAGCCGGGCAGGGGGCTACGAGCAGTACTTC,CASSRAGGYEQYF
TRBD2,.,TRBV27,TRBJ2-1,TGTGCCAGCAGTCGGCAACCCCCTCGGTTAGCGGGGGGGGAGCAGTTCTTC,CASSRQPPRLAGGEQFF
.,.,TRBV30,TRBJ2-5,TGTGCATGGACGGCAGACAAAGAGACCCAGTACTTC,CAWTADKETQYF
.,.,TRBV29-1,TRBJ2-2,TGCAGCGTGCGGACAAGTAACACCGGGGAGCTGTTTTTT,CSVRTSNTGELFF
TRBD2,.,TRBV10-3,TRBJ2-1,TGTGCCATCAGTGAGACCGCGGGGCGGGAGGGCTCCTACAATGAGCAGTTCTTC,CAISETAGREGSYNEQFF
TRBD2,.,TRBV6-2/TRBV6-3,TRBJ2-1,TGTGCCAGCAGTCTGGGACTAGCGGGAGGTCTAAATGAGCAGTTCTTC,CASSLGLAGGLNEQFF
.,.,TRBV25-1,TRBJ1-1,TGTGCCAGCAGCACCACAGCGAACACTGAAGCTTTCTTT,CASSTTANTEAFF